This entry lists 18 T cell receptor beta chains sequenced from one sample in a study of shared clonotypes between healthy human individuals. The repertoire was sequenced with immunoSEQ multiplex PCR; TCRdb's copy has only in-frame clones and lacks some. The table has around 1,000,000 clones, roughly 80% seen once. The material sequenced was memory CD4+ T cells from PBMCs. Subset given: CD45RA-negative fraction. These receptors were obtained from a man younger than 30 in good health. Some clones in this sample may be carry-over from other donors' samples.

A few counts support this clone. The CDR3 DNA reads as TGTGCCAGCAGGAAACGCGCAACTAATGAAAAACTGTTTTTT. It yields the protein CASRKRATNEKLFF. V gene TRBV7-2 combines with J gene TRBJ1-4; no firm D call. In germline, CDR1 is SGHTA, CDR2 FQGNSA. Trimming shortened V by 6 bases and J by 0 bases, and 8 bases separated the two germline ends. There are 14 residues in the CDR3.

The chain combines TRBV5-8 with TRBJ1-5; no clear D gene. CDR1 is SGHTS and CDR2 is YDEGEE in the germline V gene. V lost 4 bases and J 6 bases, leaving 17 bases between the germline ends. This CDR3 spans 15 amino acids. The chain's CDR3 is CASSRPPGWGQPQHF. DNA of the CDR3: TGTGCCAGCAGCCGCCCTCCTGGTTGGGGTCAGCCCCAGCATTTT. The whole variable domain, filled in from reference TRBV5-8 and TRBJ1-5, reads EAGVTQSPTHLIKTRGQQATLRCSPISGHTSVYWYQQALGLGLQFLLWYDEGEERNRGNFPPRFSGRQFPNYSSELNVNALELEDSALYLCASSRPPGWGQPQHFGDGTRLSIL.

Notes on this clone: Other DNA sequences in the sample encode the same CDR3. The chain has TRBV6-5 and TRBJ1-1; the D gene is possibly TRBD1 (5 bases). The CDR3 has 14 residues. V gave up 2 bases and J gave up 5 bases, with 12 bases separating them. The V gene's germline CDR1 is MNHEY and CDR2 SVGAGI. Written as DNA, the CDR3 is TGTGCCAGCAGTTACGGAAGGGGAGGGACTGAAGCTTTCTTT. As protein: CASSYGRGGTEAFF.

CDR3 bases: TGTGCCTGCGAGGGACAGGGGTGGGCTGAAGCTTTCTTT. Protein product: CACEGQGWAEAFF. V usage is TRBV28 and J usage is TRBJ1-1; 10 positions match TRBD1. Per germline, CDR1 MDHEN and CDR2 SYDVKM. J was trimmed by 6 bases and V by 11 bases; bases with no gene match: 9. The CDR3 has 13 residues.

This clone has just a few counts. The DNA of the CDR3 is TGTGCCACCCAGCCTTCTGTCAGCCAAGAGACCCAGTACTTC. This translates into CATQPSVSQETQYF. This rearrangement joins TRBV2 to TRBJ2-5, with no clear D. Germline V CDR1 and CDR2: SNHLY, FYNNEI. The CDR3 spans 14 residues. Trimming took 10 bases from V and 1 from J, leaving 16 bases between them.

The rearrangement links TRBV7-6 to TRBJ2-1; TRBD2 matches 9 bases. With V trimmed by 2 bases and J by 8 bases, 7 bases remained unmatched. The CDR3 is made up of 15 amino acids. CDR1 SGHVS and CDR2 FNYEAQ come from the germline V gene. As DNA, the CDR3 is TGTGCCAGCAGCTTACAAGCGGGAGGCGGGTATGAGCAGTTCTTC. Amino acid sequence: CASSLQAGGGYEQFF.

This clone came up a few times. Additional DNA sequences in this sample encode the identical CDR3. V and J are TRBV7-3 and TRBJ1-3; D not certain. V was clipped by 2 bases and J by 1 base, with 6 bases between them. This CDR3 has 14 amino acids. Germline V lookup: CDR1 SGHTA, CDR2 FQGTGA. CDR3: CASSLGPSGNTIYF. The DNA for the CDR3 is TGTGCCAGCAGCTTAGGTCCATCTGGAAACACCATATATTTT.

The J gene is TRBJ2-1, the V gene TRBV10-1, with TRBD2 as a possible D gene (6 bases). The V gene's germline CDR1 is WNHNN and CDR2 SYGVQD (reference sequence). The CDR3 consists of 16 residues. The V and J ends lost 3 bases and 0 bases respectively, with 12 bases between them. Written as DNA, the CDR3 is TGCGCCAGCAGTGATGGCGCGGGATCCTCCTACAATGAGCAGTTCTTC. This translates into CASSDGAGSSYNEQFF.

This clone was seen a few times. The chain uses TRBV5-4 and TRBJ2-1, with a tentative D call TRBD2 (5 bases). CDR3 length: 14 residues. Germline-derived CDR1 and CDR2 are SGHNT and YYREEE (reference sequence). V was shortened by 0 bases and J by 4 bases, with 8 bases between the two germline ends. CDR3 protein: CASSLAGIYNEQFF. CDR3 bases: TGTGCCAGCAGCTTGGCCGGGATTTACAATGAGCAGTTCTTC.

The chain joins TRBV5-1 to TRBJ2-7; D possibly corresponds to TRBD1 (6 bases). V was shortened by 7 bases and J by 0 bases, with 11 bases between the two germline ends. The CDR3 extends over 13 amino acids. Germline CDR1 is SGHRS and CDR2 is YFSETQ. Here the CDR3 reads CASYGDNSYEQYF. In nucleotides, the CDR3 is TGCGCCAGCTACGGGGACAACTCCTACGAGCAGTACTTC.

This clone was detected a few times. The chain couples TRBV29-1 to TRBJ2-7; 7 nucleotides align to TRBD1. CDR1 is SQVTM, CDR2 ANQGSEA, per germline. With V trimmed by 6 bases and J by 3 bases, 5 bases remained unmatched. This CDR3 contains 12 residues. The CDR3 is CSVTGTDYEQYF. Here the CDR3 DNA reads TGCAGCGTGACCGGGACAGACTACGAGCAGTACTTC.

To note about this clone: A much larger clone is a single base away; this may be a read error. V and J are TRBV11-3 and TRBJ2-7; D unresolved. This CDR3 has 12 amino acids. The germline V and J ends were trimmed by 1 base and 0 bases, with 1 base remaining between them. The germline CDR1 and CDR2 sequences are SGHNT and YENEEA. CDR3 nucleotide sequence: TGTGCCAGCAGCTTAGGCTCCTACGAGCAGTACTTC. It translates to CASSLGSYEQYF.

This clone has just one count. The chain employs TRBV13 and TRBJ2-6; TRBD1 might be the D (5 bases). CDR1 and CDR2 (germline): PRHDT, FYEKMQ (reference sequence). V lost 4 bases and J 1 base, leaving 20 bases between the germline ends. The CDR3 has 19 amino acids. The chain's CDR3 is CASSSAPHDRFSGANVLTF. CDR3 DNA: TGTGCCAGCAGCTCCGCCCCCCACGACAGATTTTCTGGGGCCAACGTCCTGACTTTC.

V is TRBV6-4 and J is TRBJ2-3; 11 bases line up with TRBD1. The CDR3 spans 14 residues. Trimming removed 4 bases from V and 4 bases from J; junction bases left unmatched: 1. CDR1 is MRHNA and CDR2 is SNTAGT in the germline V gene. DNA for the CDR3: TGTGCCAGCAGTGCGGGACAGGGGGCAGATACGCAGTATTTT. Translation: CASSAGQGADTQYF.

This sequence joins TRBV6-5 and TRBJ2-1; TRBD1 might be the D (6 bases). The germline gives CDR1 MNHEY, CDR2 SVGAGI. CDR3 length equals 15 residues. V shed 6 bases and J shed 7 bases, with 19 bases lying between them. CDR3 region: CASRLTGYKLNEQFF. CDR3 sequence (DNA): TGTGCCAGCAGGCTAACAGGGTATAAGCTGAATGAGCAGTTCTTC.

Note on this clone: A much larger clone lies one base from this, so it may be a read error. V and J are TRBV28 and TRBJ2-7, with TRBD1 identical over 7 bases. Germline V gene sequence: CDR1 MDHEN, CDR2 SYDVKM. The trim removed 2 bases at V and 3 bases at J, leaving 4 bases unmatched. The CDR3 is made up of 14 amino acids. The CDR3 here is CASSLSRTGYEQYF. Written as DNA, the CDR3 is TGTGCCAGCAGTTTAAGTAGGACAGGCTACGAGCAGTACTTC.

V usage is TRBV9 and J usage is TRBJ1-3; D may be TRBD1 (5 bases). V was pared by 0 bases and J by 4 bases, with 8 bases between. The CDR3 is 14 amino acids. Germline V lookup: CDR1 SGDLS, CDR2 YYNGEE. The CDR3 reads CASSVGGEGNTIYF. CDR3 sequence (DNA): TGTGCCAGCAGCGTAGGAGGGGAGGGAAACACCATATATTTT.

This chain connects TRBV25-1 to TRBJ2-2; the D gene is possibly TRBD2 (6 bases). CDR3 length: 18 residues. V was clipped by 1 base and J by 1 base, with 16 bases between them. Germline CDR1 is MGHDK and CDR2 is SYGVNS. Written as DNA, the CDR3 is TGTGCCAGCAGTGAATCGGGGCGGGGCTCGGAGAACACCGGGGAGCTGTTTTTT. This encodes CASSESGRGSENTGELFF.